These 20 T cell receptor beta chains were sequenced from one sample in a study of blood T cells in healthy people across ages. With a J-beta primer mix and a sample-barcoded 5' primer, a second PCR ran 7 to 11 cycles. One entry per CDR3 protein results from TCRdb running MiXCR on the 5' RACE reads. Of some 890,000 distinct CDR3 sequences listed, 25% to 30% are singletons. These same data were also listed under a study on T cells of mothers and their children.

The specimen was blood. These receptors originate from a middle-aged woman in good health.

This clonotype was observed a handful of times. This chain joins TRBV6-1 and TRBJ1-1; a possible D gene is TRBD1 (5 bases). Trimming took off 2 bases at V and 1 base at J, with 8 bases between the two ends. Germline-derived CDR1 and CDR2 are MNHNS and SASEGT. The CDR3 is 14 residues long. In DNA, the CDR3 is TGTGCCAGCAGTGAACAGGGTGAGAACACTGAAGCTTTCTTT. Amino acid sequence: CASSEQGENTEAFF.

The chain uses TRBV5-1 and TRBJ1-1, with a possible D match to TRBD1 (5 bases). This CDR3 comprises 14 residues. V was clipped by 6 bases and J by 5 bases, with 17 bases between them. From germline, CDR1 is SGHRS and CDR2 YFSETQ. The CDR3 DNA reads as TGCGCCAGCACCTCACGGGGGGTCGTTACTGAAGCTTTCTTT. This sequence encodes CASTSRGVVTEAFF.

This chain uses TRBV12-3 or TRBV12-4 with TRBJ1-1; D not certain. The CDR3 loop spans 11 amino acids. V gave up 5 bases and J gave up 7 bases, with 8 bases separating them. CDR3 residues: CASSRVGEAFF. The CDR3, as DNA: TGTGCCAGCAGTAGGGTCGGTGAAGCTTTCTTT.

The chain links TRBV11-2 to TRBJ2-5; TRBD2 aligns across 8 bases. J lost 4 bases, V lost 3 bases, and 4 bases had no gene match. The germline V gene encodes CDR1 SGHAT and CDR2 FQNNGV. The CDR3 spans 14 residues. The CDR3 spells CASSFGGARETQYF. The CDR3 nucleotides are TGTGCCAGCAGCTTCGGGGGGGCACGAGAGACCCAGTACTTC.

This clonotype was picked up many times. The chain joins TRBV9 to TRBJ2-7; TRBD1 is a possible D gene (5 bases). V was pared by 0 bases and J by 6 bases, with 16 bases between. The germline CDR1 and CDR2 sequences are SGDLS and YYNGEE. The CDR3 length is 15 residues. CDR3 nucleotide sequence: TGTGCCAGCAGCGTAGAGGCAGGGTGGACACGCGAGCAGTACTTC. Translated: CASSVEAGWTREQYF.

V is TRBV4-1 and J is TRBJ1-4; TRBD1 aligns across 7 bases. The V gene end was trimmed by 6 bases and the J gene end by 3 bases; junction bases not matched to a gene: 10. Germline V lookup: CDR1 MGHRA, CDR2 YSYEKL. This CDR3 is built from 16 residues. CDR3 nucleotide sequence: TGCGCCAGCAGGTCAGGGGGAGGAGAAGCTAATGAAAAACTGTTTTTT. The encoded protein is CASRSGGGEANEKLFF.

The sample holds many counts of this clonotype. The chain joins TRBV6-6 to TRBJ2-4; the D gene is possibly TRBD2 (6 bases). Between the trimmed V and J ends, which lost 5 bases and 13 bases, there was a span of 21 bases. The germline gives CDR1 MNHNY, CDR2 SVGAGI (reference sequence). The CDR3 is 14 residues long. In DNA, the CDR3 is TGTGCCAGCAGTCCACCGGGTGGGGGGAAAGAGCAGTACTTC. It translates to CASSPPGGGKEQYF.

This chain uses TRBV2 with TRBJ1-5; no clear D. This CDR3 contains 14 residues. Germline assignment: CDR1 SNHLY and CDR2 FYNNEI. Trimming removed 4 bases from V and 3 bases from J, with 10 bases in between. The CDR3 region has the DNA TGTGCCAGCAGTGGGGCCAGTCCCAATCAGCCCCAGCATTTT. Amino acid sequence: CASSGASPNQPQHF.

This clonotype was seen many times. The CDR3 here is CASRMGGRTETQYF. Here the CDR3 DNA reads TGTGCCAGCAGAATGGGGGGCCGAACGGAGACCCAGTACTTC. V gene TRBV7-2 combines with J gene TRBJ2-5; D is tentatively TRBD1 or TRBD2 (6 bases each). Germline CDR1 reads SGHTA; CDR2 reads FQGNSA. The CDR3 is 14 residues long. Trimming shortened V by 6 bases and J by 5 bases, and 16 bases separated the two germline ends.

A few counts support this clonotype. The chain is built from TRBV5-1 and TRBJ2-7; maybe TRBD1 (5 bases). CDR1 and CDR2 from the germline V gene are SGHRS and YFSETQ. This CDR3 is built from 15 residues. The V end lost 0 bases, the J end lost 4 bases, and 14 bases lay between the germline ends. The CDR3 DNA reads TGCGCCAGCAGCTTGGATGGCAGGGTGGGGTACGAGCAGTACTTC. This gives the protein CASSLDGRVGYEQYF.

This clonotype was seen only a few times. The CDR3 DNA reads TGTGCTAGTGGTTTGGTACTTTTTTGGTCTGCGGCGACTAATGAAAAACTGTTTTTT. Translation gives CASGLVLFWSAATNEKLFF. V and J are TRBV12-5 and TRBJ1-4; D is ambiguous. The CDR3 covers 19 residues. Germline lookup yields CDR1 LGHNT and CDR2 FRNRAP. V was pared by 0 bases and J by 2 bases, with 19 bases between.

The table lists this clonotype with many counts. This chain uses TRBV6-6 with TRBJ2-1; TRBD2 might be the D (6 bases). This CDR3 has 17 residues. Germline CDR1 and CDR2: MNHNY and SVGAGI (reference sequence). V lost 2 bases to trimming and J lost 4 bases, with 18 bases between them. CDR3: CASSYGGPSTRYNEQFF. For the CDR3, the DNA is TGTGCCAGCAGTTACGGGGGTCCCTCGACTAGGTACAATGAGCAGTTCTTC.

This clonotype occurred many times. The CDR3 protein is CSAPGLAGAQETQYF. In DNA form, the CDR3 reads TGCAGTGCCCCGGGACTAGCGGGGGCACAAGAGACCCAGTACTTC. V usage is TRBV20-1 and J usage is TRBJ2-5; 14 bases line up with TRBD2. With 6 bases clipped from V and 2 bases from J, the junction kept 5 bases outside the gene matches. CDR3 size: 15 residues. The germline V gene has CDR1 DFQATT and CDR2 SNEGSKA (reference sequence).

The chain has TRBV9 and TRBJ1-1, with a possible D match to TRBD1 (6 bases). This CDR3 contains 15 residues. The germline V gene has CDR1 SGDLS and CDR2 YYNGEE. V lost 0 bases and J 8 bases, leaving 17 bases between the germline ends. The CDR3 spells CASSVEGELGTEAFF. As DNA, the CDR3 is TGTGCCAGCAGCGTAGAGGGGGAGCTGGGAACGGAAGCTTTCTTT.

This clonotype was observed a few times. The rearrangement joins TRBV15 to TRBJ2-7; a weak D match, TRBD2 (6 bases). The CDR3 has 15 residues. The germline CDR1 and CDR2 sequences are LNHNV and YYDKDF (reference sequence). With 0 bases removed from V and 2 bases from J, the gap between germline ends came to 11 bases. CDR3 bases: TGTGCCACCAGCAGAGATCTGGAGGGGCCCTACGAGCAGTACTTC. It encodes CATSRDLEGPYEQYF. The full variable domain, completed using reference TRBV15 and TRBJ2-7, is DAMVIQNPRYQVTQFGKPVTLSCSQTLNHNVMYWYQQKSSQAPKLLFHYYDKDFNNEADTPDNFQSRRPNTSFCFLDIRSPGLGDTAMYLCATSRDLEGPYEQYFGPGTRLTVT.

In its sample, this clonotype was seen a few times. The genes are TRBV10-3 and TRBJ2-2, with D uncertain. V shed 7 bases and J shed 5 bases, with 11 bases lying between them. Per germline, CDR1 ENHRY and CDR2 SYGVKD. The CDR3 loop spans 13 amino acids. The CDR3 nucleotides are TGTGCCATCAAACTGGCGGAAACCGGGGAGCTGTTTTTT. Protein sequence: CAIKLAETGELFF.

In this sample, this clonotype turned up a few times. The chain joins TRBV11-3 to TRBJ2-3, with 8 bases fitting TRBD2. This CDR3 has 14 residues. V was clipped by 5 bases and J by 5 bases; unmatched bases: 6. In germline, CDR1 is SGHNT, CDR2 YENEEA. This chain's CDR3 is CASSPLAGGDTQYF. The CDR3 coding sequence is TGTGCCAGCAGCCCTCTGGCGGGGGGAGATACGCAGTATTTT.

There are many counts of this clonotype. The rearrangement links TRBV5-1 to TRBJ2-1; D uncertain. The germline V gene has CDR1 SGHRS and CDR2 YFSETQ. The V gene lost 0 bases and the J gene lost 6 bases, with 7 bases spanning the gap. This CDR3 spans 13 amino acids. The CDR3 loop is CASSLDRSNEQFF. The CDR3 DNA reads as TGCGCCAGCAGCTTGGACAGAAGCAATGAGCAGTTCTTC.

This clonotype occurred many times. CDR3 sequence: CASSVDGAVGNEQFF. CDR3 in DNA: TGTGCCAGCAGCGTAGATGGGGCGGTCGGCAATGAGCAGTTCTTC. This chain connects TRBV9 to TRBJ2-1; TRBD1 might be the D (5 bases). The CDR3 spans 15 residues. Trimming took off 0 bases at V and 6 bases at J, with 13 bases between the two ends. CDR1 is SGDLS, CDR2 YYNGEE, per germline.

The V gene is TRBV14, the J gene TRBJ1-1; 7 positions agree with TRBD1. CDR1 and CDR2 (germline): SGHDN, FVKESK. V lost 2 bases to trimming and J lost 1 base; unmatched junction nucleotides: 10. The CDR3 is 17 residues long. The CDR3 DNA follows: TGTGCCAGCAGCCAACGCCGGACAGGCGGAGGGAACACTGAAGCTTTCTTT. It translates to CASSQRRTGGGNTEAFF.